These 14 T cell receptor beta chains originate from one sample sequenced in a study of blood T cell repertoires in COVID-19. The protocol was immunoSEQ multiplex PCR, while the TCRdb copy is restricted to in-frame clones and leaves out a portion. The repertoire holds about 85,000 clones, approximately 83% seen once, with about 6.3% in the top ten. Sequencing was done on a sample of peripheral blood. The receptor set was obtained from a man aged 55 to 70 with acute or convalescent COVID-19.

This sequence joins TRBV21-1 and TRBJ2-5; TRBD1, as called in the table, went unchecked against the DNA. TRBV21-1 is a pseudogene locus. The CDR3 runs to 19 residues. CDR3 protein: CASSAGGKGVPPASETQYF. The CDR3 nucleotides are TGTGCCAGCAGCGCCGGTGGGAAAGGGGTGCCCCCGGCGTCCGAGACCCAGTACTTC.

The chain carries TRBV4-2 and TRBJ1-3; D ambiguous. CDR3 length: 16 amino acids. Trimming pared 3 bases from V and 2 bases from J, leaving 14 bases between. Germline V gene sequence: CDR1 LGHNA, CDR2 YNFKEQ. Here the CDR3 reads CASSQTTRGTGNTIYF. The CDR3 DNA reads TGTGCCAGCAGCCAGACTACCCGGGGTACTGGAAACACCATATATTTT.

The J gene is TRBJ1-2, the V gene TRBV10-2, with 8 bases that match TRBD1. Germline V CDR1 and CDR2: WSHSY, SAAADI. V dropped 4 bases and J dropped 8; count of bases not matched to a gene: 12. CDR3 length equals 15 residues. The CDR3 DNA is TGCGCCAGCAGTGCAGTAAATCAGGGGGCTAGAGGCTACACCTTC. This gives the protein CASSAVNQGARGYTF.

CDR3 coding DNA: TGTGCCAGCGGCCCGACAGGGGTAGCTGAAAAACTGTTTTTT. Its protein is CASGPTGVAEKLFF. The chain is built from TRBV28 and TRBJ1-4, with 8 bases aligning to TRBD1. This CDR3 comprises 14 residues. The V and J ends lost 8 bases and 7 bases, in that order; junction bases with no gene match: 9. Germline assignment: CDR1 MDHEN and CDR2 SYDVKM.

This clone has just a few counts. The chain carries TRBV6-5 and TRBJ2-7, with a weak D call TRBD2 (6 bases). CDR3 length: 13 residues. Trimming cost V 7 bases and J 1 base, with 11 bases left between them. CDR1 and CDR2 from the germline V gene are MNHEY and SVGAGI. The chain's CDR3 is CASTPRGSYEQYF. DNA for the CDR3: TGTGCCAGCACTCCTCGGGGGTCCTACGAGCAGTACTTC.

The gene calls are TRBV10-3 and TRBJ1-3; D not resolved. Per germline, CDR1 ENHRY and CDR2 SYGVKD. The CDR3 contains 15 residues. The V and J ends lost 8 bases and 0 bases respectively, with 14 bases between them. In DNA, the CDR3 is TGTGCCATCGGAGAGGCAGCCTTCTCTGGAAACACCATATATTTT. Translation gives CAIGEAAFSGNTIYF.

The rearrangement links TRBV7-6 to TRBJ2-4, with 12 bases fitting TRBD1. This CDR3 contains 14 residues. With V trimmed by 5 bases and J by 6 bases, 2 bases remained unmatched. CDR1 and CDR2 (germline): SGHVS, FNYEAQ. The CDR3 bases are TGTGCCAGCAGCGAGGGACAGGGGGCAAACATTCAGTACTTC. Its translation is CASSEGQGANIQYF. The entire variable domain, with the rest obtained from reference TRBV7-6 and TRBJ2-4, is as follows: GAGVSQSPRYKVTKRGQDVALRCDPISGHVSLYWYRQALGQGPEFLTYFNYEAQQDKSGLPNDRFSAERPEGSISTLTIQRTEQRDSAMYRCASSEGQGANIQYFGAGTRLSVL.

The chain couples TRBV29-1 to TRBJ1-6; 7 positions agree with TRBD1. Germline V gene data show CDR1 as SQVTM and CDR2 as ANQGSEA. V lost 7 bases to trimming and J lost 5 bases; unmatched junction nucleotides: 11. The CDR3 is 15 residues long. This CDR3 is CSARSAGGNNSPLHF. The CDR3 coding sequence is TGCAGCGCCCGATCGGCAGGGGGTAATAATTCACCCCTCCACTTT.

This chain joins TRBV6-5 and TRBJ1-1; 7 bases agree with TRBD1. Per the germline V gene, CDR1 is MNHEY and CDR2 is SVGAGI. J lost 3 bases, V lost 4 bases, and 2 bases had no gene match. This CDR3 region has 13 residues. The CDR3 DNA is TGTGCCAGCAGTTTACAGGGGTACACTGAAGCTTTCTTT. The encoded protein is CASSLQGYTEAFF.

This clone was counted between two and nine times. This CDR3 reads CASSSGGYGNQPQHF. CDR3 bases: TGTGCCAGCAGTTCGGGGGGGTACGGCAATCAGCCCCAGCATTTT. The gene calls are TRBV27 and TRBJ1-5, with D possibly being TRBD1 (5 bases). Trimming took 4 bases from V and 2 from J, leaving 12 bases between them. CDR3 length: 15 amino acids. Per the germline V gene, CDR1 is MNHEY and CDR2 is SMNVEV (reference sequence).

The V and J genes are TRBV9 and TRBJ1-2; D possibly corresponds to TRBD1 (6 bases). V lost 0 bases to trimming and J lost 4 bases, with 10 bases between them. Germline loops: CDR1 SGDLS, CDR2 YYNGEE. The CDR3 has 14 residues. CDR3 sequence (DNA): TGTGCCAGCAGCGTAGAGGGGGTGGCCTATGGCTACACCTTC. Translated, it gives CASSVEGVAYGYTF.

CDR3 DNA: TGTGCCAGCAGCCCCACACAGGGGTTGCCTGAAGCTTTCTTT. It codes for CASSPTQGLPEAFF. V and J are TRBV13 and TRBJ1-1; 7 bases are a match to TRBD1. Trimming cost V 5 bases and J 6 bases; bases outside gene matches: 9. CDR1 PRHDT and CDR2 FYEKMQ come from the germline V gene (reference sequence). The CDR3 sequence is 14 residues long.

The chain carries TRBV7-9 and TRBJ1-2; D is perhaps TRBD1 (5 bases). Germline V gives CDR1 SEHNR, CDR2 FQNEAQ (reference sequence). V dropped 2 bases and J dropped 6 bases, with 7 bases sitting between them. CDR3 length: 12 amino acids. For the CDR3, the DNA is TGTGCCAGCAGCTTACGGACACATGGCTACACCTTC. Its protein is CASSLRTHGYTF.

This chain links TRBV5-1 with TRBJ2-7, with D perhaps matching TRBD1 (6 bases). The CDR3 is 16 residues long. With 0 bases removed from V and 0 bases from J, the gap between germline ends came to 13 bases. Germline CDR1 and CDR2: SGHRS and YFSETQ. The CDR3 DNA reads TGCGCCAGCAGCTTGGCCAATAAGGGGGTCTCCTACGAGCAGTACTTC. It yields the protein CASSLANKGVSYEQYF.